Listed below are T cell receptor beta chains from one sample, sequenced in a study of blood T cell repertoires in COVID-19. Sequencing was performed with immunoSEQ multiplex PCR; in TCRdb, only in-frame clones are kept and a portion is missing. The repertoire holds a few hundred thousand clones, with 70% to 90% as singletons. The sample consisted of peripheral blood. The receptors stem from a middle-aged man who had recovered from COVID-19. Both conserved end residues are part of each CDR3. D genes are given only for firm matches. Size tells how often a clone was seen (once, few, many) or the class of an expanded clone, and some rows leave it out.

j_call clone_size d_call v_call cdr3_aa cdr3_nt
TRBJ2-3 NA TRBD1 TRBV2 CATRTGADTQYF TGTGCCACCCGGACAGGGGCAGATACGCAGTATTTT
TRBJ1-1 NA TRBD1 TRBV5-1 CASSLVSGGNTEAFF TGCGCCAGCAGCTTGGTCTCAGGGGGCAACACTGAAGCTTTCTTT
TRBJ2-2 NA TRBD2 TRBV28 CASRQTQGGLAGVGTGELFF TGTGCCAGCAGGCAGACTCAGGGAGGACTAGCGGGAGTGGGCACCGGGGAGCTGTTTTTT
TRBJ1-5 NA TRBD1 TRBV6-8 CASSYLTGDNQPQHF TGTGCCAGCAGTTACTTGACAGGGGACAATCAGCCCCAGCATTTT
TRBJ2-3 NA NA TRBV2 CASSRDSRGTDTQYF TGTGCCAGCAGTCGGGACAGCCGGGGGACAGATACGCAGTATTTT
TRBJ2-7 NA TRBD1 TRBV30 CAWSRQGPYEQYF TGTGCCTGGAGTAGACAGGGGCCCTACGAGCAGTACTTC
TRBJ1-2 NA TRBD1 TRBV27 CASSRSGTGNGDYGYTF TGTGCCAGCAGTAGGTCCGGGACAGGGAACGGGGACTATGGCTACACCTTC
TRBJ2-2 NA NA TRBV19 CASSIVEGTGELFF TGTGCCAGTAGTATAGTCGAGGGAACGGGGGAGCTGTTTTTT
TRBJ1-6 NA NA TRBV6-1 CASSERNAGRSPLHF TGTGCCAGCAGTGAACGGAACGCAGGGCGATCACCCCTCCACTTT
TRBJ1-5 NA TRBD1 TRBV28 CASSKTGVETQHF TGTGCCAGCAGCAAAACAGGGGTGGAAACCCAGCATTTT
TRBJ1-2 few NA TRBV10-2 CASSEGAGDGYTF TGCGCCAGCAGTGAGGGGGCAGGGGATGGCTACACCTTC
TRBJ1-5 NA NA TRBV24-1 CATSRDNFQPQHF TGTGCCACCAGCCGGGACAACTTTCAGCCCCAGCATTTT
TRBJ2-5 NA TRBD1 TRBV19 CASNDRGPQETQYF TGTGCCAGTAACGACAGGGGACCCCAAGAGACCCAGTACTTC
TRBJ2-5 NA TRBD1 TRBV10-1 CASRSDRGDGETQYF TGCGCCAGTCGTTCTGACAGGGGGGATGGAGAGACCCAGTACTTC
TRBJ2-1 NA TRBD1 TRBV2 CASRPGQGTYNEQFF TGTGCCAGCAGGCCGGGACAGGGGACCTACAATGAGCAGTTCTTC
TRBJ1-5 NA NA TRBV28 CASSTQTPGMPQHF TGTGCCAGCAGTACACAGACCCCGGGGATGCCCCAGCATTTT
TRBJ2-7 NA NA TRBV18 CASSPATTSYEQYF TGTGCCAGCTCACCAGCGACTACCTCCTACGAGCAGTACTTC
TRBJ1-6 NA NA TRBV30 CAWRGGAHNSPLHF TGTGCCTGGAGGGGGGGGGCTCATAATTCACCCCTCCACTTT
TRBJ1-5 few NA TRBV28 CASSFLSNQPQHF TGTGCCAGCAGTTTTTTAAGCAATCAGCCCCAGCATTTT
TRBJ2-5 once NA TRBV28 CASREGNSWETQYF TGTGCCAGCAGGGAGGGGAATTCGTGGGAGACCCAGTACTTC
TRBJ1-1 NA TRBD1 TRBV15 CATSRRGAGGGTEAFF TGTGCCACCAGCAGGAGGGGGGCAGGGGGTGGAACTGAAGCTTTCTTT
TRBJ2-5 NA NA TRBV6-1 CASSEGGGTGLKRGTQYF TGTGCCAGCAGTGAGGGGGGAGGGACAGGTCTTAAGAGGGGGACCCAGTACTTC
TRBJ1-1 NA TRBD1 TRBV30 CAWDRGNTEAFF TGTGCCTGGGACAGGGGGAACACTGAAGCTTTCTTT
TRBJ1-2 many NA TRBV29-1 CSVSPGGLRGYTF TGCAGCGTCTCCCCAGGAGGGCTTCGGGGCTACACCTTC
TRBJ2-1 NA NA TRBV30 CAWGRFNEQFF TGTGCCTGGGGGCGTTTCAATGAGCAGTTCTTC
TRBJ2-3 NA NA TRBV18 CASSSDSTDTQYF TGTGCCAGCTCTAGCGACAGCACAGATACGCAGTATTTT
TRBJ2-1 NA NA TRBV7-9 CASSPQGSRQYNEQFF TGTGCCAGCAGCCCGCAGGGGTCCCGACAATACAATGAGCAGTTCTTC
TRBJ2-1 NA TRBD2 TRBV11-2 CASSPHFAGGPNEQFF TGTGCCAGCAGCCCCCATTTTGCGGGAGGGCCGAATGAGCAGTTCTTC
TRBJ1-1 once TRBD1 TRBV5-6 CASRTGGAGTEAFF TGTGCCAGCAGGACAGGGGGCGCGGGCACTGAAGCTTTCTTT
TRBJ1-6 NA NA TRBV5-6 CASSFRDYNSPLHF TGTGCCAGCAGCTTTCGGGATTATAATTCACCCCTCCACTTT
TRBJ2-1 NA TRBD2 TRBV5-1 CASGSLAGGSYNEQFF TGCGCCAGCGGATCTTTAGCGGGGGGCTCCTACAATGAGCAGTTCTTC